Below are 23 T cell receptor beta chains sequenced from a single sample in a study of blood T cell repertoires in COVID-19 (dated by TCRdb to 2018 to 2020). The library was built by means of the immunoSEQ multiplex PCR assay. TCRdb limited this immuneACCESS table to in-frame rearrangements with V and J called. A share of clones is missing; checked studies link under half to unresolved V genes, and the rest is unexplained. The sample profile shows tens of thousands of clones; around 79% of them were found once. In total, the top ten clones hold about 14% of the sample. Material: peripheral blood. The receptors come from a woman aged 70-85 years with acute or convalescent COVID-19.

The chain links TRBV7-9 to TRBJ1-1; maybe TRBD1 (5 bases). This CDR3 spans 14 amino acids. Germline CDR1 is SEHNR and CDR2 is FQNEAQ (reference sequence). V was pared by 5 bases and J by 4 bases, with 14 bases between. The CDR3 region has the DNA TGTGCCAGCAGCCCAGAGGCGGGGGTCACTGAAGCTTTCTTT. As protein: CASSPEAGVTEAFF.

V and J are TRBV7-2 and TRBJ1-5; a weak D match, TRBD1 (5 bases). The CDR3 consists of 16 residues. V lost 5 bases and J 2 bases, leaving 16 bases between the germline ends. Germline V lookup: CDR1 SGHTA, CDR2 FQGNSA. CDR3 sequence: CASSPWGGDRNQPQHF. CDR3 sequence (DNA): TGTGCCAGCAGCCCCTGGGGGGGGGACCGCAATCAGCCCCAGCATTTT.

This chain links TRBV7-8 with TRBJ1-6, with D perhaps TRBD1 (5 bases). Trimming pared 6 bases from V and 6 bases from J, leaving 12 bases between. The CDR3 spans 14 residues. Germline loops: CDR1 SGHVS, CDR2 FQNEAQ. The CDR3 sequence is CASRGGVFNSPLHF. CDR3 sequence (DNA): TGTGCCAGCAGGGGGGGGGTCTTTAATTCACCCCTCCACTTT.

This chain links TRBV19 with TRBJ1-1; TRBD1 might be the D (5 bases). The CDR3 extends over 13 amino acids. Trimming shortened V by 5 bases and J by 5 bases, and 12 bases separated the two germline ends. Germline V lookup: CDR1 LNHDA, CDR2 SQIVND (reference sequence). In nucleotides, the CDR3 is TGTGCCAGTAGTTTGGGGGGGTGGACTGAAGCTTTCTTT. It is translated as CASSLGGWTEAFF. Filled out from reference TRBV19 and TRBJ1-1, the complete variable domain reads DGGITQSPKYLFRKEGQNVTLSCEQNLNHDAMYWYRQDPGQGLRLIYYSQIVNDFQKGDIAEGYSVSREKKESFPLTVTSAQKNPTAFYLCASSLGGWTEAFFGQGTRLTVV.

The chain recombines TRBV2 with TRBJ2-3, with TRBD1 identical over 7 bases. Trimming took 5 bases from V and 5 from J; bases not matched to a gene: 13. The CDR3 is made up of 16 amino acids. In germline, CDR1 is SNHLY, CDR2 FYNNEI. The CDR3 nucleotides are TGTGCCAGCAGTTACTCAGGACAGGTTTGGGGAGATACGCAGTATTTT. The encoded protein is CASSYSGQVWGDTQYF.

The genes are TRBV24-1 and TRBJ2-5, with 7 bases aligning to TRBD1. The CDR3 runs 14 residues. CDR1 and CDR2 (germline): KGHDR, SFDVKD. Trimming cost V 3 bases and J 7 bases; bases outside gene matches: 7. CDR3 coding DNA: TGTGCCACCAGTGATCCCGGGGCAGGGGGGACCCAGTACTTC. Translation: CATSDPGAGGTQYF.

This clone has a count of ten or more. The V and J genes are TRBV9 and TRBJ2-2; TRBD1 matches at 7 bases. This CDR3 spans 15 amino acids. The trim removed 3 bases at V and 5 bases at J, leaving 7 bases unmatched. Germline V gives CDR1 SGDLS, CDR2 YYNGEE. The CDR3, as DNA: TGTGCCAGCAGCGCCACGACAGGGCAGACCGGGGAGCTGTTTTTT. Translation: CASSATTGQTGELFF.

The sample holds one count of this clone. The gene calls are TRBV11-2 and TRBJ1-1, with D perhaps TRBD1 (6 bases). CDR3 length: 14 amino acids. Germline CDR1 and CDR2: SGHAT and FQNNGV. V shed 6 bases and J shed 3 bases, with 14 bases lying between them. In DNA, the CDR3 is TGTGCCAGCAGTCGACCAGGGGAACACACTGAAGCTTTCTTT. The encoded protein is CASSRPGEHTEAFF.

The chain recombines TRBV30 with TRBJ2-3; D is possibly TRBD1 (5 bases). V was trimmed by 0 bases and J by 4 bases, leaving 17 bases between them. This CDR3 is built from 16 residues. Germline CDR1 is GTSNPN and CDR2 is SVGIG (reference sequence). The DNA for the CDR3 is TGTGCCTGGAGTGTACGTGGCAGGGTAGGCGCAGATACGCAGTATTTT. Amino acids: CAWSVRGRVGADTQYF.

This chain uses TRBV5-8 with TRBJ1-4; D gene ambiguous. Germline loops: CDR1 SGHTS, CDR2 YDEGEE. Trimming took 3 bases from V and 3 from J, leaving 15 bases between them. This CDR3 contains 16 residues. This chain's CDR3 is CASSSPYSYSNEKLFF. CDR3 coding DNA: TGTGCCAGCAGCTCACCGTACAGCTATTCTAATGAAAAACTGTTTTTT.

The rearrangement uses TRBV6-1 and TRBJ2-5; TRBD2 agrees at 13 bases. With V trimmed by 2 bases and J by 8 bases, 2 bases remained unmatched. The CDR3 is 14 amino acids. Looked up from germline, CDR1 is MNHNS and CDR2 is SASEGT. In DNA form, the CDR3 reads TGTGCCAGCAGTGAATGGACTAGCGGGGGAACCCAGTACTTC. Encoded protein: CASSEWTSGGTQYF.

The chain uses TRBV19 and TRBJ1-4, with TRBD1 as a possible D gene (5 bases). CDR3 size: 14 residues. V gave up 6 bases and J gave up 9 bases, with 17 bases separating them. Germline loops: CDR1 LNHDA, CDR2 SQIVND (reference sequence). This CDR3 is CASSHRAEGKKLFF. CDR3 DNA: TGTGCCAGTAGCCATCGGGCGGAGGGGAAAAAACTGTTTTTT.

V usage is TRBV7-9 and J usage is TRBJ1-2, with 7 bases aligning to TRBD1. V was pared by 4 bases and J by 3 bases, with 5 bases of the junction left unmatched. The germline CDR1 and CDR2 sequences are SEHNR and FQNEAQ (reference sequence). This CDR3 contains 14 residues. The CDR3 loop reads CASSYQGVYYGYTF. The DNA of the CDR3 is TGTGCCAGCAGCTATCAGGGGGTTTACTATGGCTACACCTTC. Full variable domain (missing parts from reference TRBV7-9 and TRBJ1-2): DTGVSQNPRHKITKRGQNVTFRCDPISEHNRLYWYRQTLGQGPEFLTYFQNEAQLEKSRLLSDRFSAERPKGSFSTLEIQRTEQGDSAMYLCASSYQGVYYGYTFGSGTRLTVV.

The chain uses TRBV7-3 and TRBJ2-1; tentatively, D is TRBD2 (6 bases). This CDR3 comprises 17 residues. CDR1 and CDR2 from the germline V gene are SGHTA and FQGTGA. V lost 1 base to trimming and J lost 0 bases, with 13 bases between them. CDR3 DNA: TGTGCCAGCAGCTTAAGTGCGGGACGGAGCTCCTACAATGAGCAGTTCTTC. Its protein product is CASSLSAGRSSYNEQFF.

This clone was found a few times. The V gene is TRBV3-1 (or the pseudogene TRBV3-2), the J gene TRBJ2-3; maybe TRBD2 (5 bases). CDR3 length: 17 amino acids. Germline V gives CDR1 LGHDT, CDR2 YNNKEL (reference sequence). Trimming cost V 2 bases and J 6 bases, with 21 bases left between them. The CDR3 bases are TGTGCCAGCAGCCAACCCTTAGAACTAGTCTTGGCGGATACGCAGTATTTT. This sequence encodes CASSQPLELVLADTQYF.

The rearrangement joins TRBV18 to TRBJ1-6; D call uncertain. This CDR3 has 13 amino acids. The germline CDR1 and CDR2 sequences are KGHSH and LQKENI. Trimming took 3 bases from V and 7 from J, leaving 7 bases between them. The CDR3, as DNA: TGTGCCAGCTCACCCGCCCTAAATTCACCCCTCCACTTT. It specifies CASSPALNSPLHF.

The CDR3 sequence: CASSPPRGTGELFF. The CDR3 bases are TGTGCCAGCTCACCTCCAAGGGGCACCGGGGAGCTGTTTTTT. This chain connects TRBV18 to TRBJ2-2, with D perhaps TRBD1 (5 bases). V was clipped by 3 bases and J by 4 bases, with 9 bases between them. Germline V gives CDR1 KGHSH, CDR2 LQKENI. CDR3 length equals 14 residues.

The chain is built from TRBV11-2 and TRBJ1-4; 11 bases line up with TRBD1. CDR1 SGHAT and CDR2 FQNNGV come from the germline V gene. This CDR3 region has 16 residues. Unmatched junction bases numbered 9, after V lost 5 bases and J lost 7 bases. DNA for the CDR3: TGTGCCAGCAGCCCCTCCGGGACAGGGGGACGTGAAAAACTGTTTTTT. Amino acids: CASSPSGTGGREKLFF.

This CDR3 reads CASNAGRRTDTQYF. The CDR3 DNA follows: TGCGCCAGCAACGCGGGGAGACGCACAGATACGCAGTATTTT. V usage is TRBV10-1 and J usage is TRBJ2-3; tentatively, D is TRBD2 (6 bases). V was clipped by 7 bases and J by 1 base, with 12 bases between them. CDR3 length: 14 amino acids. Germline loops: CDR1 WNHNN, CDR2 SYGVQD (reference sequence).

The chain has TRBV10-3 and TRBJ1-2; 9 bases align to TRBD1. This CDR3 contains 14 residues. Germline values: CDR1 ENHRY, CDR2 SYGVKD. The V gene end was trimmed by 7 bases and the J gene end by 2 bases; junction bases not matched to a gene: 5. The CDR3 loop reads CAITQDRGNYGYTF. The CDR3 nucleotides read TGTGCCATCACCCAGGACAGGGGCAACTATGGCTACACCTTC.

J is TRBJ1-3 and V is TRBV11-2; 10 positions agree with TRBD1. J was trimmed by 4 bases and V by 0 bases; bases with no gene match: 3. CDR1 and CDR2 (germline): SGHAT, FQNNGV. CDR3 length: 16 residues. The CDR3 is CASSLEPGQGGNTIYF. The CDR3 DNA follows: TGTGCCAGCAGCTTAGAGCCGGGACAGGGGGGAAACACCATATATTTT.

The CDR3 region is CASSLDPAGIYEQYV. CDR3 DNA: TGTGCCAGCAGCTTAGATCCCGCAGGGATATACGAGCAGTACGTC. The chain combines TRBV11-2 with TRBJ2-7; D is possibly TRBD1 (5 bases). Looked up from germline, CDR1 is SGHAT and CDR2 is FQNNGV. This CDR3 has 15 amino acids. V shed 0 bases and J shed 4 bases, with 13 bases lying between them.

This rearrangement joins TRBV9 to TRBJ1-4, with D unclear. The CDR3 has 16 residues. Trimming pared 0 bases from V and 0 bases from J, leaving 9 bases between. Looked up from germline, CDR1 is SGDLS and CDR2 is YYNGEE. This CDR3 is CASSVAGEATNEKLFF. CDR3 bases: TGTGCCAGCAGCGTAGCCGGAGAAGCAACTAATGAAAAACTGTTTTTT.